The 14 T cell receptor beta chains given below trace back to one sample, sequenced in a study of blood T cell repertoires in COVID-19. Sequencing was performed with immunoSEQ multiplex PCR; in TCRdb, only in-frame clones are kept and a portion is missing. The sample has 40,000 to 55,000 clones, approximately 90% seen once. Sequencing used peripheral blood. The receptors shown here come from a man between 65 and 79 years old with active COVID-19.

The chain recombines TRBV5-1 with TRBJ1-6; the D gene is possibly TRBD1 (5 bases). Trimming stripped 4 bases from V and 5 bases from J, with 19 bases between. Germline V gene sequence: CDR1 SGHRS, CDR2 YFSETQ. The CDR3 runs to 17 residues. The CDR3 reads CASSRGGPGVDNSPLHF. In nucleotides, the CDR3 is TGCGCCAGCAGCCGGGGCGGACCGGGGGTGGATAATTCACCCCTCCACTTT.

The gene calls are TRBV19 and TRBJ2-4; D perhaps matches TRBD1 (5 bases). CDR3 length: 14 amino acids. V was trimmed by 5 bases and J by 7 bases, leaving 15 bases between them. Germline CDR1 and CDR2: LNHDA and SQIVND (reference sequence). The CDR3 loop is CASSRPGLENIQYF. In DNA form, the CDR3 reads TGTGCCAGTAGTCGTCCAGGGTTGGAGAACATTCAGTACTTC.

The chain has TRBV20-1 and TRBJ2-3; TRBD2 matches at 8 bases. Germline CDR1 DFQATT, CDR2 SNEGSKA (reference sequence). There are 16 residues in the CDR3. The trim removed 3 bases at V and 6 bases at J, leaving 14 bases unmatched. CDR3 sequence reads: CSASFSAGGPDDTQYF. The CDR3 DNA sequence: TGCAGTGCTAGTTTCTCCGCGGGGGGCCCTGATGATACGCAGTATTTT.

The chain has TRBV10-1 and TRBJ2-1; 8 positions match TRBD2. Germline CDR1 WNHNN, CDR2 SYGVQD (reference sequence). V trimming: 2 bases; J trimming: 7 bases; junction bases outside the gene matches: 7. This CDR3 has 15 amino acids. The CDR3: CASSEANSGENEQFF. CDR3 bases: TGCGCCAGCAGTGAGGCTAATAGCGGGGAGAATGAGCAGTTCTTC.

The chain employs TRBV5-4 and TRBJ1-4, with D uncertain. V lost 0 bases to trimming and J lost 8 bases, with 11 bases between them. In germline, CDR1 is SGHNT, CDR2 YYREEE (reference sequence). The CDR3 loop spans 14 amino acids. The CDR3 loop reads CASSLGGPEEKLFF. The DNA of the CDR3 is TGTGCCAGCAGCTTGGGCGGGCCCGAAGAAAAACTGTTTTTT.

This clone is a singleton in its sample. The chain uses TRBV5-1 and TRBJ2-5, with D perhaps TRBD1 (6 bases). Deletions cut 4 bases from V and 7 bases from J, with 20 bases between. This CDR3 comprises 15 residues. Germline assignment: CDR1 SGHRS and CDR2 YFSETQ. In DNA, the CDR3 is TGCGCCAGCAGCCTCGAACAAGGACAGTTAGGGACCCAGTACTTC. Encoded protein: CASSLEQGQLGTQYF.

J is TRBJ1-3 and V is TRBV10-3, with D possibly matching TRBD1 (6 bases). The CDR3 contains 14 residues. Deletions cut 7 bases from V and 0 bases from J, with 10 bases between. Germline V gives CDR1 ENHRY, CDR2 SYGVKD. The CDR3 loop is CAINQQGSGNTIYF. The CDR3 DNA follows: TGTGCCATCAATCAACAGGGCTCTGGAAACACCATATATTTT.

This chain links TRBV5-1 with TRBJ2-3, with TRBD2 matching over 9 bases. The trim removed 3 bases at V and 2 bases at J, leaving 7 bases unmatched. CDR3 length: 16 residues. Germline values: CDR1 SGHRS, CDR2 YFSETQ. CDR3 amino acids: CASSSQRGDNTDTQYF. In nucleotides, the CDR3 is TGCGCCAGCAGCTCCCAGCGGGGGGACAACACAGATACGCAGTATTTT.

V usage is TRBV11-3 and J usage is TRBJ1-3, with D hard to call. V lost 3 bases, J lost 5 bases, and 23 bases lay in between. Germline CDR1 is SGHNT and CDR2 is YENEEA. The CDR3 length is 18 residues. CDR3 region: CASSFKAAETRGRNTIYF. CDR3 DNA: TGTGCCAGCAGCTTTAAGGCGGCAGAGACTCGAGGTAGAAACACCATATATTTT.

The chain combines TRBV9 with TRBJ2-1, with D perhaps TRBD2 (6 bases). Trimming took off 7 bases at V and 3 bases at J, with 17 bases between the two ends. The length of the CDR3 is 15 residues. CDR1 SGDLS and CDR2 YYNGEE come from the germline V gene. CDR3 sequence (DNA): TGTGCCAGCGCCTCTCCCCCGGGACTCTACAATGAGCAGTTCTTC. As protein: CASASPPGLYNEQFF.

The chain links TRBV7-6 to TRBJ1-5, with D perhaps TRBD1 (6 bases). The CDR3 spans 15 residues. Germline lookup yields CDR1 SGHVS and CDR2 FNYEAQ. V shed 2 bases and J shed 7 bases, with 15 bases lying between them. The chain's CDR3 is CASSLWAGGDQPQHF. In DNA form, the CDR3 reads TGTGCCAGCAGCTTATGGGCGGGGGGCGACCAGCCCCAGCATTTT. Drawing the rest from reference TRBV7-6 and TRBJ1-5, the complete variable domain is GAGVSQSPRYKVTKRGQDVALRCDPISGHVSLYWYRQALGQGPEFLTYFNYEAQQDKSGLPNDRFSAERPEGSISTLTIQRTEQRDSAMYRCASSLWAGGDQPQHFGDGTRLSIL.

The J gene is TRBJ1-6, the V gene TRBV15; tentatively, D is TRBD1 (6 bases). Germline V gene data show CDR1 as LNHNV and CDR2 as YYDKDF (reference sequence). This CDR3 contains 16 residues. V shed 0 bases and J shed 7 bases, with 13 bases lying between them. CDR3 DNA sequence: TGTGCCACCAGCAGAGATCGCCCTGGACAGAATTCACCCCTCCACTTT. Amino acids: CATSRDRPGQNSPLHF.

This clone was counted between two and nine times. The genes are TRBV11-2 and TRBJ2-2; D is uncertain. The germline V gene has CDR1 SGHAT and CDR2 FQNNGV. This CDR3 contains 15 residues. The V gene lost 2 bases and the J gene lost 5 bases, with 12 bases spanning the gap. CDR3 region: CASSLPLTPTGELFF. CDR3 DNA sequence: TGTGCCAGCAGCTTACCCTTGACACCTACCGGGGAGCTGTTTTTT.

This clone has a single count. The genes are TRBV10-3 and TRBJ2-5, with D possibly matching TRBD1 (5 bases). The CDR3 sequence is 13 residues long. Germline-derived CDR1 and CDR2 are ENHRY and SYGVKD. Deletions cut 6 bases from V and 1 base from J, with 9 bases between. This CDR3 reads CAIRQGSQETQYF. In DNA form, the CDR3 reads TGTGCCATCAGGCAGGGTTCCCAAGAGACCCAGTACTTC.